The clone carrying this T cell receptor (beta chain) turned up a few times. The investigators amplified TCR beta CDR3 regions from RNA transcripts. The TCR CDR3 first-round RT-PCR relied on the HTBI primer set. TCRdb itself ran the multiplex PCR reads through MiXCR, one entry per CDR3 protein. The repertoire holds 400,000 to 600,000 distinct CDR3 sequences, about a fifth seen once, with approximately 25% in the top ten. The V and J ends lost 5 bases and 8 bases respectively, with 19 bases between them. The V gene's germline CDR1 is MDHEN and CDR2 SYDVKM. The CDR3 is 15 residues long. The record originates from a study of T cells in Graves' hyperthyroidism and ophthalmopathy.

The genes are TRBV28 and TRBJ2-4, with D possibly being TRBD2 (6 bases). Sequenced input: blood. The receptor's source is a man younger than 35 with Graves' hyperthyroidism. The CDR3 protein is CASSIAGPRRDIQYF. The CDR3 DNA reads as TGTGCCAGCAGTATTGCGGGACCCCGGCGTGACATTCAGTACTTC.